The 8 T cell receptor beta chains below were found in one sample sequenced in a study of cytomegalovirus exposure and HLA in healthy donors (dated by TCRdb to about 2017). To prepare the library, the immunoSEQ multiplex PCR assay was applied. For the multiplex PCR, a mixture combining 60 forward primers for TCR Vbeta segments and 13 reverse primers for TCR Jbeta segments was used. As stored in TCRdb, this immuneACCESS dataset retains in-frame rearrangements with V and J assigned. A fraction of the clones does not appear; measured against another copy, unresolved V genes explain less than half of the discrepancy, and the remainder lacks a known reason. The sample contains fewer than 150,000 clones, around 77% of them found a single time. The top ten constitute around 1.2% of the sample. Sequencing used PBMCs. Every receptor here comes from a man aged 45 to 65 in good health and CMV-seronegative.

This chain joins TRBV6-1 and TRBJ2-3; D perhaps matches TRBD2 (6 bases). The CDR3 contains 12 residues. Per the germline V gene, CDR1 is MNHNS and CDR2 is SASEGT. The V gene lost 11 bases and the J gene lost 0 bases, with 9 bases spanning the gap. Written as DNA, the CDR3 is TGTGCCGGGGGACTGAGCACAGATACGCAGTATTTT. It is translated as CAGGLSTDTQYF.

In nucleotides, the CDR3 is TGTGCCAGCTCACCACGGGTTTTGGGCACTTCGTCAAACAATGAGCAGTTCTTC. It encodes CASSPRVLGTSSNNEQFF. The V call is TRBV18, the J call TRBJ2-1; D remains unclear. The V end was cut by 1 base, the J end by 5 bases, with 21 bases between. This CDR3 region has 18 residues. Per the germline V gene, CDR1 is KGHSH and CDR2 is LQKENI.

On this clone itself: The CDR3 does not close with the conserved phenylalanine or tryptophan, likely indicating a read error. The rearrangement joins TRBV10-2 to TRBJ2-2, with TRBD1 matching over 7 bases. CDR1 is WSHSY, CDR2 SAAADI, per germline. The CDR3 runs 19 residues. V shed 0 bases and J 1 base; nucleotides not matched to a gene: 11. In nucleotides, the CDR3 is TGCGCCAGCAGTGAGTCGACTCTAGGGCAGGGGGTGAACACCGGGGAGCTGTTTTCT. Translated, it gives CASSESTLGQGVNTGELFS.

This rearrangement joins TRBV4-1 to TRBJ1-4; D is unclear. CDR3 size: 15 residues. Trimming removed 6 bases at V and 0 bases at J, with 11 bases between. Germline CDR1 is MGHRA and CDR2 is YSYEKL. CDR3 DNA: TGCGCCAGCAGACGATGGGAGGCAACTAATGAAAAACTGTTTTTT. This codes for CASRRWEATNEKLFF.

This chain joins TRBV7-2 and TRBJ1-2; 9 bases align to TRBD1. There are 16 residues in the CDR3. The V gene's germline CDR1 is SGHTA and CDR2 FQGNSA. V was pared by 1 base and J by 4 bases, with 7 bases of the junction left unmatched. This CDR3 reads CASSLGGGTGIYGYTF. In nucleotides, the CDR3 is TGTGCCAGCAGCTTAGGTGGGGGGACAGGGATCTATGGCTACACCTTC. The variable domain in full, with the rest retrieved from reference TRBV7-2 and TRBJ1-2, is GAGVSQSPSNKVTEKGKDVELRCDPISGHTALYWYRQSLGQGLEFLIYFQGNSAPDKSGLPSDRFSAERTGGSVSTLTIQRTQQEDSAVYLCASSLGGGTGIYGYTFGSGTRLTVV.

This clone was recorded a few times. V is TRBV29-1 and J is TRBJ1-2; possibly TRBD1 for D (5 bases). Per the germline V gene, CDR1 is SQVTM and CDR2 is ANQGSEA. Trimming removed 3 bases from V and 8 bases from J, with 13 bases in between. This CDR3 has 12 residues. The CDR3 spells CSVESRAEGYTF. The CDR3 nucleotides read TGCAGCGTTGAGTCCAGGGCGGAAGGCTACACCTTC. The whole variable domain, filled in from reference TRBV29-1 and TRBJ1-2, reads SAVISQKPSRDICQRGTSLTIQCQVDSQVTMMFWYRQQPGQSLTLIATANQGSEATYESGFVIDKFPISRPNLTFSTLTVSNMSPEDSSIYLCSVESRAEGYTFGSGTRLTVV.

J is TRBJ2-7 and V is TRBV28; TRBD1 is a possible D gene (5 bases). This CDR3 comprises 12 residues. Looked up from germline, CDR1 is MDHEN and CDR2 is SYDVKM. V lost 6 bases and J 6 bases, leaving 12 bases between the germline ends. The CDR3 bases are TGTGCCAGCAGGATCCAGGGTCGCGAGCAGTACTTC. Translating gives CASRIQGREQYF. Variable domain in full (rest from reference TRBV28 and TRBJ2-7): DVKVTQSSRYLVKRTGEKVFLECVQDMDHENMFWYRQDPGLGLRLIYFSYDVKMKEKGDIPEGYSVSREKKERFSLILESASTNQTSMYLCASRIQGREQYFGPGTRLTVT.

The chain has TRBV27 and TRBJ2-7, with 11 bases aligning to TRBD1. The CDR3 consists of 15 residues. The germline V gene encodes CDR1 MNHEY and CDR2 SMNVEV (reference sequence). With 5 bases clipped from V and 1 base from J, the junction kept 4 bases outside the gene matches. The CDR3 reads CASSQGQGGSYEQYF. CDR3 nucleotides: TGTGCCAGCAGTCAGGGACAGGGGGGGTCCTACGAGCAGTACTTC.